The rows below give T cell receptor beta chains drawn from one sample of a study of T-cell reconstitution after alpha-beta-depleted transplantation in children. One entry per CDR3 protein results from TCRdb running MiXCR on the PCR reads. The sample holds roughly 590,000 distinct CDR3 sequences; 16% are singletons and the top ten take around 0.96%. The sequences come from PBMCs from the stem cell graft donor, collected from the stem cell graft. These TCRs come from a human donor who donated a stem cell graft to a child with acute myeloid leukemia. The CDR3 runs from the conserved cysteine through the conserved F or W. D genes are given only for firm matches. Clone size is given for some rows only: seen once, a few or many times, or a class if the clone is expanded.

NA	TRBJ2-7	TRBV3-1	NA	CASSHPLDGRSSYEQYF	TGTGCCAGCAGCCATCCCCTAGACGGTCGGAGCTCCTACGAGCAGTACTTC
many	TRBJ1-6	TRBV12-3/TRBV12-4	NA	CASTVGGTPLHF	TGTGCCAGCACCGTGGGGGGGACACCCCTCCACTTT
few	TRBJ2-2	TRBV27	NA	CASSRGGGELFF	TGTGCCAGCAGCCGGGGTGGAGGGGAGCTGTTTTTT
many	TRBJ2-1	TRBV15	NA	CATSLSRGNEQFF	TGTGCCACCAGCCTGTCCAGGGGCAATGAGCAGTTCTTC
few	TRBJ2-1	TRBV5-1	TRBD2	CASSLVTGGGPLF	TGCGCCAGCAGTTTGGTTACGGGCGGGGGGCCCCTCTTC
few	TRBJ2-7	TRBV7-2	NA	CASSALQGYEQYF	TGTGCCAGCAGCGCATTACAGGGATACGAGCAGTACTTC
few	TRBJ1-2	TRBV20-1	TRBD1	CSARDLQGAPNLGYTF	TGCAGTGCTAGAGATCTACAGGGGGCGCCGAATCTTGGCTACACCTTC
many	TRBJ2-3	TRBV5-6	NA	CASSLAGGDTQYF	TGTGCCAGCAGCTTGGCCGGCGGGGATACGCAGTATTTT
NA	TRBJ2-7	TRBV20-1	TRBD2	CSAAVTRGTSGGPNSYEQYF	TGCAGTGCTGCAGTAACCCGGGGGACTAGCGGGGGACCTAACTCCTACGAGCAGTACTTC
NA	TRBJ2-7	TRBV12-3/TRBV12-4	TRBD1	CASTLGGQGIAEQYF	TGTGCCAGCACCCTCGGGGGACAGGGTATTGCCGAGCAGTACTTC
NA	TRBJ1-5	TRBV24-1	NA	CATSGSVLGNEPQHF	TGTGCCACCAGTGGCTCAGTCCTTGGCAATGAGCCCCAGCATTTT
NA	TRBJ1-6	TRBV20-1	NA	CSANTGGSYNSPLHF	TGCAGTGCCAACACCGGCGGTTCCTATAATTCACCCCTCCACTTT
few	TRBJ2-1	TRBV7-2	TRBD2	CASSPRTRGNEQFF	TGTGCCAGCAGCCCCCGGACTAGAGGAAATGAGCAGTTCTTC
many	TRBJ1-4	TRBV20-1	NA	CSALEGTNEKLFF	TGCAGTGCTCTCGAGGGTACTAATGAAAAACTGTTTTTT
few	TRBJ1-2	TRBV20-1	NA	CCARDLHRESSYGYTF	TGCTGTGCTAGAGATCTACACAGGGAATCGAGCTATGGCTACACCTTC
few	TRBJ1-1	TRBV5-6	TRBD1	CASSLVWDSTEAFF	TGTGCCAGCAGCTTGGTTTGGGACAGCACTGAAGCTTTCTTT
few	TRBJ1-5	TRBV30	NA	CAWSDRADQPQHF	TGTGCCTGGAGTGACAGGGCCGATCAGCCCCAGCATTTT
many	TRBJ1-4	TRBV20-1	NA	CSAPGRNEKLFF	TGCAGTGCACCGGGGAGGAATGAAAAACTGTTTTTT